A single sample is the source of the 5 T cell receptor beta chains below, sequenced in a study of control samples from healthy donors and cancer patients. Some clones are missing from TCRdb's copy, which holds only in-frame ones; the method was immunoSEQ multiplex PCR. The sample has 95,000 to 100,000 clones, approximately 78% seen once; the top ten hold roughly 2%. Input material: blood. The receptors originated from a man aged 60 to 69 in good health.

The chain combines TRBV10-3 with TRBJ1-6, with 9 bases aligning to TRBD1. The germline gives CDR1 ENHRY, CDR2 SYGVKD. The CDR3 spans 15 residues. V lost 4 bases and J lost 6; bases outside the gene matches: 4. The DNA of the CDR3 is TGTGCCATCAGTGGTAAACAGGGGGCTAATTCACCCCTCCACTTT. It is translated as CAISGKQGANSPLHF.

This chain links TRBV11-2 with TRBJ1-1; D unclear. V shed 0 bases and J shed 1 base, with 18 bases lying between them. This CDR3 is built from 18 residues. CDR1 and CDR2 (germline): SGHAT, FQNNGV. This chain's CDR3 is CASSLDRTFTRWNTEAFF. Written as DNA, the CDR3 is TGTGCCAGCAGCTTAGATCGTACTTTCACCCGATGGAACACTGAAGCTTTCTTT.

The genes are TRBV30 and TRBJ2-7; 7 nucleotides line up with TRBD1. Germline V CDR1 and CDR2: GTSNPN, SVGIG (reference sequence). The CDR3 is made up of 13 amino acids. J lost 6 bases, V lost 1 base, and 6 bases had no gene match. CDR3 sequence (DNA): TGTGCCTGGAGTGCTACAGGGGTTAGCGAGCAGTACTTC. Translation gives CAWSATGVSEQYF.

The chain couples TRBV11-2 to TRBJ1-6; a weak D match, TRBD1 (6 bases). This CDR3 comprises 15 residues. Germline V gives CDR1 SGHAT, CDR2 FQNNGV. V was trimmed by 0 bases and J by 10 bases, leaving 13 bases between them. CDR3 bases: TGTGCCAGCAGCTTAGAGGTACAGGGTCGCTCACCCCTCCACTTT. This sequence encodes CASSLEVQGRSPLHF.

The chain joins TRBV12-5 to TRBJ2-7; TRBD1 might be the D (5 bases). This CDR3 region has 13 residues. CDR1 and CDR2 (germline): LGHNT, FRNRAP. V lost 6 bases and J lost 5, with 14 bases in between. The CDR3 loop is CASGPRDRDEQYF. CDR3 sequence (DNA): TGTGCTAGTGGACCCAGGGATCGCGACGAGCAGTACTTC.